The subject of this entry is one T cell receptor beta chain. Its antigen remains unidentified. This specimen comes from a study of cytomegalovirus exposure and HLA in healthy donors. Study-level background: A preliminary data release comprised tens of millions of unique TCRs obtained from HLA-typed donors.

V was cut by 3 bases and J by 5 bases, with 10 bases left in between. This CDR3 comprises 13 residues. Germline values: CDR1 LNHDA, CDR2 SQIVND (reference sequence). Study-level results: What a later analysis showed was that several of the most significant clusters appeared linked to common viral pathogens.

It was with 60 Vbeta and 13 Jbeta primers that the PCR ran. Sequenced by immunoSEQ multiplex PCR; TCRdb stores in-frame clones only, minus some. The sample has approximately 87,000 clones; almost 85% are singletons. The J gene is TRBJ1-1, the V gene TRBV19; D is undetermined. This receptor was identified in a woman aged 18-30 years in good health and CMV-seropositive. Input material: PBMCs. CDR3 DNA sequence: TGTGCCAGTAGTATCATGTCTCGGACTGAAGCTTTCTTT. It specifies CASSIMSRTEAFF.